This TCR beta chain was sequenced during a study of blood T cell repertoires in COVID-19. Background on the study: Acute-phase and convalescent COVID-19 samples originated in the United States, Italy and Spain. The analysed material was cDNA or gDNA that came from T cells, B-cell-depleted T cells, or PBMCs.

This clone was observed a handful of times. Study processing details: Reference gene primer amplification gave estimated nucleated cell counts. Assay used: immunoSEQ multiplex PCR; TCRdb lists only in-frame clones, some missing. Clone size and V and J calls were adopted from that table, with D and trimming inferred from the DNA. The sample yields over 45,000 clones, 65% to 90% seen once. Sample: peripheral blood. This TCR was sampled from a man between 35 and 55 years old with acute or convalescent COVID-19.

The CDR3 is CASSLALGRTEVDEQFF. As DNA, the CDR3 is TGTGCCAGCAGCTTAGCGCTAGGTAGGACAGAGGTCGATGAGCAGTTCTTC. The chain has TRBV7-6 and TRBJ2-1; D is possibly TRBD1 (6 bases). This CDR3 has 17 residues. V shed 0 bases and J shed 8 bases, with 20 bases lying between them. Germline assignment: CDR1 SGHVS and CDR2 FNYEAQ.